The sequence of this TCR beta chain was determined in a study of Ad26.COV2.S vaccination and SARS-CoV-2 variants. Clones were sequenced by immunoSEQ multiplex PCR, and TCRdb holds only the in-frame ones, with some missing. The sample lists roughly 420,000 clones; more than 75% were seen once. Sample treatment: over 15 received Ad26.COV2.S at low or high dose, single or two shots; about 5 received placebo; per-sample allocation not given. The samples were gathered on day 63 after the first injection of vaccine or placebo. This vaccine is an Ad26 vector that expresses the Wuhan-strain SARS-CoV-2 spike. V lost 4 bases to trimming and J lost 3 bases; unmatched junction nucleotides: 3. This CDR3 region has 15 residues. The V gene's germline CDR1 is SGHTA and CDR2 FQGNSA.

The receptor was isolated from a person aged 18-65 years who received the Ad26.COV2.S COVID-19 vaccine or a placebo. The gene calls are TRBV7-2 and TRBJ2-3, with TRBD1 identical over 11 bases. The sequences come from peripheral blood, collected in a trial of Ad26.COV2.S vaccine versus placebo. The CDR3 nucleotides read TGTGCCAGCAGCTCGGACAGGGGGCGGACAGATACGCAGTATTTT. This codes for CASSSDRGRTDTQYF.